The text below deals with one T cell receptor (beta chain). The germline CDR1 and CDR2 sequences are SGHNT and YYREEE (reference sequence). The junction had 20 bases not matched to a gene; V was cut back by 6 bases and J by 9 bases. CDR3 size: 16 residues. Cohort placement rested on clinical history that participants reported themselves. This entry comes from a study of blood T cell repertoires in COVID-19. Sequenced by immunoSEQ multiplex PCR; TCRdb stores in-frame clones only, minus some. This table holds 280,000 or so clones, roughly 87% found once. This receptor was obtained from a woman aged 40 to 50 who had recovered from COVID-19. The specimen sequenced was PBMCs or T cells enriched from blood (not recorded which). The V and J genes are TRBV5-4 and TRBJ2-7; 8 bases agree with TRBD2. The CDR3 bases are TGTGCCAGCACCACGGGAGGGGCAGCAACTATACGAGGGCAGTACTTC. It translates to CASTTGGAATIRGQYF.